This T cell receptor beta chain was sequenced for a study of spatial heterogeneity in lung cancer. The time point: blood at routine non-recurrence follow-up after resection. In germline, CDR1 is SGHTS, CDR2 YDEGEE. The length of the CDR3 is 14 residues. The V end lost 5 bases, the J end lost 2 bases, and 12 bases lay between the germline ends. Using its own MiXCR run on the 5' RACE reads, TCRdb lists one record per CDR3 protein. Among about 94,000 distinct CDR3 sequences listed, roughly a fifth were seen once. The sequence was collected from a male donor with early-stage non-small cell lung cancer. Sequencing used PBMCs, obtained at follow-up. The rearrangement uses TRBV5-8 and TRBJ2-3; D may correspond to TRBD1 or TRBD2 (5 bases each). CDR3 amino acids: CASRRGINTDTQYF. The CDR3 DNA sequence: TGTGCCAGCAGGAGGGGCATAAACACAGATACGCAGTATTTT.